This TCR beta chain appears in the sequencing data of a study of cytomegalovirus exposure and HLA in healthy donors. Study results and caveats: HLA alleles were associated with some 16,000 TCR beta sequences in a later analysis at 0.05 false discovery rate. In an earlier analysis, in roughly 580 donors, most V segments appeared productive either ~90% or ~30% of the time. Presence/absence comparisons presumed near-even sequencing depth among donors.

Primers: 60 Vbeta forward and 13 Jbeta reverse. Some clones are missing from TCRdb's copy, which holds only in-frame ones; the method was immunoSEQ multiplex PCR. The sample consists of some 120,000 clones, roughly 81% of them appearing once. Regarding this clone: Its antigen is not identified.

This TCR was recovered from a young woman in good health and CMV-seronegative. Specimen: PBMCs.

This CDR3 is CASSFPGTSGEGSYNEQFF. The CDR3, as DNA: TGCGCCAGCAGCTTCCCTGGGACTAGCGGCGAGGGCTCCTACAATGAGCAGTTCTTC. J is TRBJ2-1 and V is TRBV5-1; 11 positions match TRBD2. The length of the CDR3 is 19 residues. CDR1 is SGHRS, CDR2 YFSETQ, per germline. V was clipped by 2 bases and J by 0 bases; unmatched bases: 10.